The 6 T cell receptor beta chains below come from one sample, sequenced in a study of neurological immune-mediated disorders. TCRdb passed the 5' RACE reads through MiXCR, listing each CDR3 protein once. The sample lists about 74,000 distinct CDR3 sequences, around 5.2% occurring once. The sequencing input was PBMCs. Receptors originate from a man between 18 and 35 years old with multiple sclerosis.

This clonotype appeared a few times. The chain joins TRBV12-3 or TRBV12-4 to TRBJ2-5; tentatively, D is TRBD1 or TRBD2 (5 bases each). Trimming took 3 bases from V and 4 from J, leaving 12 bases between them. The CDR3 has 14 amino acids. The CDR3 nucleotides are TGTGCCAGCAGTTTGAGAGGGGCGCGAGAGACCCAGTACTTC. Its protein product is CASSLRGARETQYF.

For this clonotype: A much larger clone differs by one base, so this may be a read error. The genes are TRBV4-3 and TRBJ2-6; D may be TRBD2 (6 bases). The CDR3 contains 17 residues. CDR1 and CDR2 from the germline V gene are LGHNA and YSLEER. This CDR3 reads CASSHSVGGSGAKVLTF. CDR3 nucleotide sequence: TGCGCCAGCAGCCATAGTGTGGGGGGATCTGGGGCCAAAGTCCTGACTTTC.

This clonotype was found many times. V and J are TRBV7-2 and TRBJ2-5; possibly TRBD2 for D (5 bases). Trimming cost V 5 bases and J 2 bases, with 9 bases left between them. CDR3 length: 13 amino acids. The germline V gene has CDR1 SGHTA and CDR2 FQGNSA. The CDR3 DNA follows: TGTGCCAGCAGCCGCCGGACTCAAGAGACCCAGTACTTC. This codes for CASSRRTQETQYF.

V usage is TRBV20-1 and J usage is TRBJ1-2; a weak D match, TRBD1 (5 bases). There are 9 residues in the CDR3. Germline V gene lookup returns CDR1 DFQATT and CDR2 SNEGSKA (reference sequence). The CDR3 reads CRLDRGYTF. For the CDR3, the DNA is TGCAGACTAGACAGAGGCTACACCTTC.

This clonotype was counted many times. The chain recombines TRBV7-2 with TRBJ2-2; 13 bases map to TRBD2. Germline assignment: CDR1 SGHTA and CDR2 FQGNSA. V was pared by 5 bases and J by 5 bases, with 2 bases of the junction left unmatched. This CDR3 region has 15 residues. The CDR3 DNA follows: TGTGCCAGCAGCCGGGGACTAGCGGGAACCGGGGAGCTGTTTTTT. Amino acid sequence: CASSRGLAGTGELFF.

This clonotype was seen a few times. With a much larger clone just one base away, this may be a read error. The genes are TRBV12-3 or TRBV12-4 and TRBJ2-2, with D tentatively TRBD1 or TRBD2 (5 bases each). The CDR3 sequence is 14 residues long. Trimming left V 7 bases short and J 7 bases short, with 16 bases between. CDR3 amino acids: CASIRGRIGGELFF. In DNA, the CDR3 is TGTGCCAGCATTCGGGGCAGAATCGGCGGGGAGCTGTTTTTT.